The 3 T cell receptor beta chains below all came from one sample that was sequenced in a study of blood T cells in healthy people across ages. A second PCR, run for about 7 to 12 cycles, used a sample-barcoded 5' primer plus a J-beta primer mix. TCRdb itself ran the 5' RACE reads through MiXCR, one entry per CDR3 protein. The repertoire holds around 990,000 distinct CDR3 sequences, with 25% as singletons. Separately, the same data were catalogued under a study of T cells of mothers and their children.

Sample: blood. These receptors all come from a girl aged 2 to 9 in good health.

Only a few counts were recorded for this clonotype. The V call is TRBV9, the J call TRBJ2-1; 8 bases line up with TRBD2. The CDR3 runs 14 residues. V trimming: 0 bases; J trimming: 8 bases; junction bases outside the gene matches: 4. CDR1 and CDR2 from the germline V gene are SGDLS and YYNGEE. The CDR3 region is CASSVGTSRDEQFF. The DNA for the CDR3 is TGTGCCAGCAGCGTAGGGACTAGCAGAGATGAGCAGTTCTTC.

This clonotype was picked up a small number of times. The V and J genes are TRBV28 and TRBJ1-2, with 7 bases lining up with TRBD1. The CDR3 covers 17 residues. V was clipped by 6 bases and J by 4 bases; unmatched bases: 17. Germline V gene sequence: CDR1 MDHEN, CDR2 SYDVKM. CDR3 amino acids: CASRHSGTEAKGYGYTF. CDR3 DNA sequence: TGTGCCAGCAGGCACTCCGGGACAGAGGCTAAAGGCTATGGCTACACCTTC.

CDR3 DNA sequence: TGTGCCAGCAAAGAAGTGCAGGGTACGACAGATACGCAGTATTTT. Encoded protein: CASKEVQGTTDTQYF. The chain couples TRBV7-9 to TRBJ2-3, with D possibly being TRBD1 (5 bases). V was trimmed by 7 bases and J by 3 bases, leaving 17 bases between them. The CDR3 length is 15 residues. Germline values: CDR1 SEHNR, CDR2 FQNEAQ (reference sequence).